This T cell receptor (beta chain) came from a study of blood T cell repertoires in COVID-19. For the study at large: Researchers got acute and convalescent COVID-19 samples from the United States, Italy and Spain. In each case, the material was cDNA or gDNA derived from T cells, B-cell-depleted T cells, or PBMCs.

Original data processing: Amplified reference gene primers provided the basis for estimating nucleated cell counts. Repertoires were generated with immunoSEQ multiplex PCR, while TCRdb's copy carries only in-frame clones and drops some. V and J calls and clone size are those listed in that table; D and trimming were worked out from the DNA. The sample includes about 260,000 clones, about 91% of them seen just once. This clone has a handful of counts. The Seattle site enrolled patients during active infection and followed them longitudinally. Germline loops: CDR1 SGHRS, CDR2 YFSETQ. V was cut by 4 bases and J by 2 bases, with 13 bases left in between. The CDR3 has 14 residues.

Material for sequencing was peripheral blood. This clonotype originated in a young adult with COVID-19, enrolled during active disease. The chain couples TRBV5-1 to TRBJ2-7; D possibly corresponds to TRBD1 (6 bases). The CDR3 loop reads CASSEGQTTYEQYF. In DNA form, the CDR3 reads TGCGCCAGCAGCGAAGGACAGACCACCTACGAGCAGTACTTC.